Sequencing of this TCR beta chain was carried out in a study of blood T cell repertoires in COVID-19. Overall study: Donors in the United States, Italy and Spain gave samples during acute or convalescent COVID-19.

The V end lost 6 bases, the J end lost 2 bases, and 11 bases lay between the germline ends. This CDR3 has 14 residues. Germline V gives CDR1 MDHEN, CDR2 SYDVKM. Method: immunoSEQ multiplex PCR; TCRdb's copy keeps in-frame clones and lacks some. The profile shows 25,000 to 35,000 clones, roughly nine tenths of them singletons. V gene TRBV28 combines with J gene TRBJ1-3; D is unresolved. This sequence originates from a human donor with active COVID-19. The donor label of this sample is uncertain. The sample was peripheral blood. The CDR3, as DNA: TGTGCCAGCAGACTGGCGGGGACTGGAAACACCATATATTTT. Protein sequence: CASRLAGTGNTIYF.